Following are 10 T cell receptor beta chains from one sample sequenced in a study of T cell responses to AZD1222 COVID-19 vaccine. Generated by immunoSEQ multiplex PCR, the TCRdb table keeps only in-frame clones and is missing some. In the table there are 140,000 to 150,000 clones, approximately 93% of which are singletons. The specimen comprised peripheral blood, sampled on day 0 of AZD1222 vaccination. These receptors originate from an adult in good health.

V is TRBV19 and J is TRBJ1-2; 8 bases line up with TRBD1. The CDR3 extends over 12 amino acids. J lost 5 bases, V lost 7 bases, and 3 bases had no gene match. From germline, CDR1 is LNHDA and CDR2 SQIVND (reference sequence). The CDR3 protein is CASKTGAYGYTF. In DNA, the CDR3 is TGTGCCAGTAAGACAGGGGCGTATGGCTACACCTTC.

The chain uses TRBV12-3 or TRBV12-4 and TRBJ2-7; D is perhaps TRBD1 (5 bases). The length of the CDR3 is 13 residues. V shed 4 bases and J shed 2 bases, with 9 bases lying between them. The CDR3 bases are TGTGCCAGCAGTTCCCAGGGTCCCTACGAGCAGTACTTC. Its translation is CASSSQGPYEQYF.

This chain joins TRBV19 and TRBJ2-5, with 8 bases that match TRBD2. The V gene end was trimmed by 5 bases and the J gene end by 5 bases; junction bases not matched to a gene: 10. The CDR3 is 15 amino acids. Germline V lookup: CDR1 LNHDA, CDR2 SQIVND (reference sequence). The CDR3 is CASSLSGSWWETQYF. The CDR3 DNA follows: TGTGCCAGTAGTCTAAGCGGGAGCTGGTGGGAGACCCAGTACTTC.

The genes are TRBV7-8 and TRBJ2-1, with D possibly called TRBD1 or TRBD2 (5 bases each). Germline V CDR1 and CDR2: SGHVS, FQNEAQ. The CDR3 has 13 residues. V lost 1 base and J 8 bases, leaving 9 bases between the germline ends. CDR3 bases: TGTGCCAGCAGCTTAGGAGGGGCCTATGAGCAGTTCTTC. It encodes CASSLGGAYEQFF.

The rearrangement uses TRBV4-1 and TRBJ1-5; D is ambiguous. The length of the CDR3 is 14 residues. Trimming removed 1 base from V and 0 bases from J, with 4 bases in between. The germline gives CDR1 MGHRA, CDR2 YSYEKL. CDR3 amino acids: CASSQGFSNQPQHF. CDR3 DNA: TGCGCCAGCAGCCAAGGGTTTAGCAATCAGCCCCAGCATTTT.

This clone was detected only a few times. The chain couples TRBV4-1 to TRBJ1-2; D uncertain. There are 17 residues in the CDR3. Looked up from germline, CDR1 is MGHRA and CDR2 is YSYEKL. With 1 base removed from V and 7 bases from J, the gap between germline ends came to 22 bases. CDR3 nucleotide sequence: TGCGCCAGCAGCCAAGCAGGCAGGACGCTTGATGAGGTTGGCTACACCTTC. This encodes CASSQAGRTLDEVGYTF.

The chain has TRBV24-1 and TRBJ2-7; D might be TRBD1 (6 bases). Per germline, CDR1 KGHDR and CDR2 SFDVKD. The length of the CDR3 is 14 residues. V lost 3 bases and J lost 2, with 10 bases in between. In DNA, the CDR3 is TGTGCCACCAGTGATCAGGGGCCGACCTACGAGCAGTACTTC. This encodes CATSDQGPTYEQYF.

The chain employs TRBV2 and TRBJ2-3; D is possibly TRBD2 (5 bases). Germline CDR1 and CDR2: SNHLY and FYNNEI. This CDR3 region has 14 residues. The V end was cut by 3 bases, the J end by 1 base, with 8 bases between. CDR3 nucleotides: TGTGCCAGCAGTGACAGTAGCGGCACAGATACGCAGTATTTT. It specifies CASSDSSGTDTQYF.

The V and J genes are TRBV29-1 and TRBJ2-4; tentatively, D is TRBD1 (6 bases). In germline, CDR1 is SQVTM, CDR2 ANQGSEA. The V end was cut by 3 bases, the J end by 5 bases, with 8 bases between. This CDR3 region has 12 residues. The DNA for the CDR3 is TGCAGCGTTGACAGGGGTCAAAACATTCAGTACTTC. It yields the protein CSVDRGQNIQYF.

V gene TRBV6-5 combines with J gene TRBJ2-3; no clear D gene. V gave up 0 bases and J gave up 0 bases, with 10 bases separating them. The CDR3 is made up of 16 amino acids. CDR1 and CDR2 from the germline V gene are MNHEY and SVGAGI. CDR3 sequence (DNA): TGTGCCAGCAGTTACTCACTATCCGCTAGCACAGATACGCAGTATTTT. Amino acid sequence: CASSYSLSASTDTQYF.